The 25 T cell receptor beta chains below come from one sample, sequenced in a study of T cell clonality in common variable immunodeficiency. Sequenced by immunoSEQ multiplex PCR; TCRdb stores in-frame clones only, minus some. The sample was found to contain over 50,000 clones, and every one recurs. Sequences were obtained from peripheral blood mononuclear cells. The receptors were gathered from a person between 18 and 69 years old in good health.

This clone came up many times. The CDR3 extends 3 residues past the end of the read, so its final part is completed from the germline J gene. The chain recombines TRBV6-1 with TRBJ2-3; D possibly corresponds to TRBD1 (6 bases). The V and J ends lost 3 bases and 0 bases respectively, with 10 bases between them. CDR1 and CDR2 (germline): MNHNS, SASEGT. The CDR3 has 15 residues. The CDR3 DNA, read in part, is TGTGCCAGCAGTGACGGACAGACTAGCACAGATACG. Translating gives CASSDGQTSTDT. The full CDR3 sequence reads CASSDGQTSTDTQYF.

This clone was counted many times. Read coverage stops 3 residues before the CDR3 terminus; the germline J gene supplies the remainder. V and J are TRBV19 and TRBJ1-2; TRBD1 aligns across 8 bases. Germline loops: CDR1 LNHDA, CDR2 SQIVND (reference sequence). V shed 5 bases and J 3 bases; nucleotides not matched to a gene: 5. The CDR3 sequence is 14 residues long. The DNA read from the CDR3 is TGTGCCAGTAGTCGGACAGGGAGTGACTATGGC. Amino acid sequence: CASSRTGSDYG. The whole CDR3 protein reads CASSRTGSDYGYTF.

There are many counts of this clone. Sequence at one end of the junction differs from germline and may be a read error. The sequenced fragment ends 3 residues before the CDR3 boundary, so the rest is inferred from the germline J gene. This chain connects TRBV7-7 to TRBJ2-5; 11 bases agree with TRBD2. The length of the CDR3 is 14 residues. CDR1 is SSHAT and CDR2 is FNYEAQ in the germline V gene (reference sequence). CDR3 amino acids: CASSLLAGVETQYF. The sequenced part of the CDR3 DNA is TGTGCTAGCAGTCTACTAGCGGGAGTAGAGACC.

Ten or more counts support this clone. The read gets to within 3 residues of the CDR3 end, and the germline J gene fills in the rest. V and J are TRBV10-3 and TRBJ2-7; D perhaps matches TRBD2 (5 bases). V was clipped by 10 bases and J by 2 bases, with 15 bases between them. The CDR3 has 13 residues. Germline CDR1 ENHRY, CDR2 SYGVKD. CDR3 protein: CATSLAPTYEQYF. The covered CDR3 bases are TGTGCCACCTCGTTAGCGCCAACCTACGAG.

This clone was picked up many times. The read terminates 3 residues before the CDR3 end, so the remaining end is supplied by the germline J gene. The chain recombines TRBV18 with TRBJ2-2; no reliable D call. V was shortened by 2 bases and J by 6 bases, with 7 bases between the two germline ends. The germline V gene encodes CDR1 KGHSH and CDR2 LQKENI. The CDR3 totals 13 residues. The DNA read from the CDR3 is TGTGCCAGCTCACCATACGCAGCCGGGGAG. The encoded protein is CASSPYAAGE. The CDR3 reads in full as CASSPYAAGELFF. The whole variable domain, remainder taken from reference TRBV18 and TRBJ2-2, is NAGVMQNPRHLVRRRGQEARLRCSPMKGHSHVYWYRQLPEEGLKFMVYLQKENIIDESGMPKERFSAEFPKEGPSILRIQQVVRGDSAAYFCASSPYAAGELFFGEGSRLTVL.

In this sample, this clone turned up many times. The missing CDR3 end, 3 residues past where the read stops, is filled in from the germline J gene. V and J are TRBV10-3 and TRBJ1-3; a possible D gene is TRBD1 (5 bases). The CDR3 loop spans 14 amino acids. The germline gives CDR1 ENHRY, CDR2 SYGVKD. V was shortened by 2 bases and J by 4 bases, with 9 bases between the two germline ends. CDR3 sequence: CAISEPGRGNTIYF. Incomplete CDR3 DNA: TGTGCCATCAGTGAGCCAGGGAGAGGAAACACC.

There are many counts of this clone. The read terminates 3 residues ahead of where the CDR3 ends, so the germline J gene completes it. The chain recombines TRBV20-1 with TRBJ2-5; the match to TRBD2 covers 14 bases. Germline loops: CDR1 DFQATT, CDR2 SNEGSKA (reference sequence). V was clipped by 3 bases and J by 5 bases; unmatched bases: 11. This CDR3 region has 17 residues. Partial CDR3 DNA: TGCAGTGCTAGTATATTCGGGACTAGCGGGAGCGGTGAGACC. Its translation is CSASIFGTSGSGET. From start to end, the CDR3 is CSASIFGTSGSGETQYF.

In the case of this clone: Sequencing ends 3 residues short of the CDR3 end; the germline J gene provides the rest. J is TRBJ2-7 and V is TRBV7-3; TRBD2 aligns across 12 bases. Looked up from germline, CDR1 is SGHTA and CDR2 is FQGTGA. The CDR3 has 15 residues. Losses at the gene ends were 5 bases for V and 1 base for J; bases not matched to a gene: 3. The CDR3 bases that were read are TGTGCCAGCAGCCTCCTAGCGGGAGGGTCCTACGAG. Translated, it gives CASSLLAGGSYE. The full CDR3 protein reads CASSLLAGGSYEQYF. Complete variable domain (other parts from reference TRBV7-3 and TRBJ2-7): GAGVSQTPSNKVTEKGKYVELRCDPISGHTALYWYRQSLGQGPEFLIYFQGTGAADDSGLPNDRFFAVRPEGSVSTLKIQRTERGDSAVYLCASSLLAGGSYEQYFGPGTRLTVT.

This clone has a count of ten or more. The CDR3 is cut off 3 residues early in the read; its end comes from the germline J gene. The chain employs TRBV6-2 or TRBV6-3 and TRBJ2-7; TRBD1 matches at 7 bases. CDR3 size: 16 residues. Trimming took 0 bases from V and 2 from J; bases not matched to a gene: 7. Per the germline V gene, CDR1 is MNHEY and CDR2 is SVGEGT. CDR3 residues: CASSYSIWDSAYEQYF. Incomplete CDR3 DNA: TGTGCCAGCAGTTACTCGATATGGGACAGTGCCTACGAG.

Concerning this clone: The missing CDR3 end, 3 residues past where the read stops, is filled in from the germline J gene. The gene calls are TRBV19 and TRBJ1-1; TRBD1 matches 8 bases. The CDR3 totals 14 residues. Germline-derived CDR1 and CDR2 are LNHDA and SQIVND (reference sequence). The junction had 7 bases not matched to a gene; V was cut back by 7 bases and J by 3 bases. The DNA read from the CDR3 is TGTGCCAGTATTAAAGACAGGGGCTACACTGAA. Encoded protein: CASIKDRGYTE. The full CDR3 protein is CASIKDRGYTEAFF.

A remark on this clone: The CDR3 end lies 3 residues beyond the end of the read and is filled in from the germline J gene. The chain joins TRBV7-2 to TRBJ1-2; TRBD1 is a possible D gene (6 bases). Per the germline V gene, CDR1 is SGHTA and CDR2 is FQGNSA. The CDR3 runs to 13 residues. Here the CDR3 reads CASSLVGTNGYTF. Partial CDR3 DNA: TGTGCCAGCAGCTTAGTGGGGACAAACGGC.

This clone was seen at least ten times. The CDR3 goes on 3 residues after the read ends, and that part is filled in from the germline J gene. This sequence joins TRBV30 and TRBJ1-5; unclear D gene. The V end was cut by 0 bases, the J end by 2 bases, with 8 bases between. Germline CDR1 reads GTSNPN; CDR2 reads SVGIG (reference sequence). The CDR3 runs to 14 residues. The chain's CDR3 is CAWSVEGRNQPQHF. The covered CDR3 bases are TGTGCCTGGAGTGTAGAGGGCCGCAATCAGCCC.

This clone was observed at least ten times. The CDR3 end lies 3 residues beyond the end of the read and is filled in from the germline J gene. V and J are TRBV20-1 and TRBJ1-3; D is perhaps TRBD1 (5 bases). Per germline, CDR1 DFQATT and CDR2 SNEGSKA (reference sequence). This CDR3 region has 15 residues. Trimming took 0 bases from V and 4 from J, leaving 13 bases between them. The CDR3: CSARDSGGWGNTIYF. The covered CDR3 bases are TGCAGTGCTAGAGATTCCGGGGGATGGGGAAACACC.

In its sample, this clone was seen many times. The observed sequence ends 3 residues before the CDR3 terminus, with the missing tail filled in from the germline J gene. The rearrangement uses TRBV18 and TRBJ1-2, with 8 bases fitting TRBD1. The CDR3 sequence is 13 residues long. J lost 7 bases, V lost 6 bases, and 7 bases had no gene match. Looked up from germline, CDR1 is KGHSH and CDR2 is LQKENI. The sequenced CDR3 bases are TGTGCCAGCTCGGCGTCGACAGGGGTTGGC. Translation: CASSASTGVG. The CDR3, in full, reads CASSASTGVGYTF.

This clone was picked up many times. The CDR3 end falls 3 residues outside the read, so it is completed with the germline J gene. This chain joins TRBV20-1 and TRBJ2-5; D perhaps matches TRBD1 (6 bases). Germline CDR1 DFQATT, CDR2 SNEGSKA (reference sequence). V was shortened by 6 bases and J by 3 bases, with 14 bases between the two germline ends. The CDR3 is made up of 13 amino acids. Incomplete CDR3 DNA: TGCAGTGCCAGAAGGGACATTGAAGAGACC. Translating it yields CSARRDIEET. The whole CDR3 reads CSARRDIEETQYF.

Comment on this clone: With the read ending 3 residues before the CDR3 end, the germline J gene is used to fill in that end. The J gene is TRBJ2-3, the V gene TRBV30; D is perhaps TRBD2 (5 bases). Germline CDR1 GTSNPN, CDR2 SVGIG (reference sequence). This CDR3 comprises 15 residues. The covered CDR3 bases are TGTGCCTGGAGGCCACCAGCTAGCAGCTGGGAGACG. This encodes CAWRPPASSWET. The full CDR3 protein is CAWRPPASSWETQYF.

This clone was seen a handful of times. The read falls 3 residues short of the CDR3 end, and the missing part is taken from the germline J gene. The chain joins TRBV6-4 to TRBJ2-1; D may match TRBD1 or TRBD2 (5 bases each). This CDR3 contains 15 residues. CDR1 is MRHNA, CDR2 SNTAGT, per germline. The V gene lost 3 bases and the J gene lost 6 bases, with 15 bases spanning the gap. The sequenced part of the CDR3 DNA is TGTGCCAGCAGTGAAGAAAGGCAGGGAGTCAATGAG. Protein product: CASSEERQGVNE. The entire CDR3 reads CASSEERQGVNEQFF.

This clone was seen a few times. The observed sequence ends 3 residues before the CDR3 terminus, with the missing tail filled in from the germline J gene. The V and J genes are TRBV5-6 and TRBJ1-5; possible D gene TRBD1, 6 bases. The CDR3 length is 15 residues. The V end was cut by 5 bases, the J end by 3 bases, with 15 bases between. Germline CDR1 and CDR2: SGHDT and YYEEEE. The sequenced part of the CDR3 DNA is TGTGCCAGCAGTTACCAGGGGCTACTCAATCAGCCC. Translating gives CASSYQGLLNQP. The whole CDR3 sequence reads CASSYQGLLNQPQHF.

This clone is medium-sized within its sample. The read finishes 3 residues shy of the CDR3 end, and the germline J gene is used to complete it. The chain is built from TRBV7-2 and TRBJ2-1; no clear D. The germline gives CDR1 SGHTA, CDR2 FQGNSA. Trimming stripped 5 bases from V and 5 bases from J, with 13 bases between. There are 14 residues in the CDR3. The CDR3 sequence is CASSQEWVNNEQFF. CDR3 DNA (partial): TGTGCCAGCAGCCAGGAATGGGTCAACAATGAG.

This clone was seen ten or more times. The missing CDR3 end, 3 residues past where the read stops, is filled in from the germline J gene. The chain uses TRBV11-2 and TRBJ2-7; 10 bases fit TRBD1. There are 14 residues in the CDR3. Unmatched junction bases numbered 5, after V lost 5 bases and J lost 4 bases. Germline assignment: CDR1 SGHAT and CDR2 FQNNGV. CDR3 DNA (partial): TGTGCCAGCAGCACCCGGACAGGGGGTTACGAG. Its protein is CASSTRTGGYE. The whole CDR3 protein reads CASSTRTGGYEQYF.

This clone has at least ten counts. The read terminates 3 residues ahead of where the CDR3 ends, so the germline J gene completes it. The chain is built from TRBV5-6 and TRBJ2-7; 9 nucleotides match TRBD2. Germline-derived CDR1 and CDR2 are SGHDT and YYEEEE. The trim removed 3 bases at V and 5 bases at J, leaving 6 bases unmatched. This CDR3 spans 14 amino acids. The CDR3 is CASSSLAGVDEQYF. The sequenced CDR3 bases are TGTGCCAGCAGCTCCTTAGCGGGAGTCGACGAG.

Ten or more counts support this clone. Read data end 3 residues before the CDR3 end; the end is taken from the germline J gene. The chain recombines TRBV4-1 with TRBJ2-1, with 7 nucleotides matching TRBD2. This CDR3 spans 15 amino acids. Germline CDR1 reads MGHRA; CDR2 reads YSYEKL. The ends lost 4 bases at V and 6 bases at J; junction bases unmatched: 9. The sequenced part of the CDR3 DNA is TGCGCCAGCAGCCCCTCCTGGGACTATCCCAATGAG. Protein: CASSPSWDYPNE. The CDR3 as a whole reads CASSPSWDYPNEQFF.

As for this clone: The DNA ends 3 residues before the CDR3 does, and the rest of the CDR3 is filled in from the germline J gene. V usage is TRBV6-1 and J usage is TRBJ1-2, with D possibly TRBD1 on 5 matching bases. With 4 bases removed from V and 3 bases from J, the gap between germline ends came to 15 bases. There are 15 residues in the CDR3. Germline V CDR1 and CDR2: MNHNS, SASEGT. The CDR3 here is CASSVGGAPYYGYTF. CDR3 bases read: TGTGCCAGCAGTGTGGGAGGGGCGCCTTACTATGGC.

In this sample, this clone turned up a few times. Coverage ceases 3 residues before the CDR3 finishes, and the germline J gene fills in the end. This sequence joins TRBV11-3 and TRBJ1-2; D remains ambiguous. The CDR3 totals 14 residues. Germline assignment: CDR1 SGHNT and CDR2 YENEEA. The CDR3 bases that were read are TGTGCCAGCCAGCGGACTAGCGGTTCCTACGAC. This translates into CASQRTSGSYD. The whole CDR3 protein is CASQRTSGSYDYTF.

This clone has ten or more counts. The read finishes 3 residues shy of the CDR3 end, and the germline J gene is used to complete it. The rearrangement uses TRBV19 and TRBJ2-1; 11 nucleotides match TRBD2. The germline gives CDR1 LNHDA, CDR2 SQIVND (reference sequence). The CDR3 has 14 amino acids. Trimming took 4 bases from V and 9 from J; bases not matched to a gene: 5. CDR3 DNA (partial): TGTGCCAGTAGTACTAGCGGGAGGTACGGTGAG. Translating it yields CASSTSGRYGE. The full CDR3 is CASSTSGRYGEQFF. The variable domain in full, completed from reference TRBV19 and TRBJ2-1, reads DGGITQSPKYLFRKEGQNVTLSCEQNLNHDAMYWYRQDPGQGLRLIYYSQIVNDFQKGDIAEGYSVSREKKESFPLTVTSAQKNPTAFYLCASSTSGRYGEQFFGPGTRLTVL.